The rows below give T cell receptor beta chains drawn from one sample of a study of T cell changes during pregnancy in multiple sclerosis. Profiled with immunoSEQ multiplex PCR; TCRdb holds only in-frame clones, not every one. The top ten clones hold 2.2% of a sample with over 70,000 clones, approximately 94% of them seen once. The specimen was peripheral blood, collected in the third trimester of pregnancy. These receptors all come from a female donor with multiple sclerosis, enrolled in a pregnancy study. CDR3s include the opening cysteine and the closing phenylalanine or tryptophan. Each record gives: D gene, V gene, J gene, clone size, CDR3 DNA, CDR3 protein. A D gene is named only where the DNA matches it firmly. Clone size is shown for a subset of rows, as once, few, many or a class of expanded clone.

d_call: TRBD2
v_call: TRBV5-1
j_call: TRBJ2-5
clone_size: .
cdr3_nt: TGCGCCAGCAGAAGGGGGGCGGGAGGAGAGACCCAGTACTTC
cdr3_aa: CASRRGAGGETQYF

d_call: .
v_call: TRBV28
j_call: TRBJ1-5
clone_size: .
cdr3_nt: TGTGCCAGCCGCGACTATAATCAGCCCCAGCATTTT
cdr3_aa: CASRDYNQPQHF

d_call: TRBD1
v_call: TRBV19
j_call: TRBJ2-7
clone_size: .
cdr3_nt: TGTGCCAGTAGTATCTCCGGGACAGGGGGCGACGAGCAGTACTTC
cdr3_aa: CASSISGTGGDEQYF

d_call: .
v_call: TRBV6-5
j_call: TRBJ1-4
clone_size: .
cdr3_nt: TGTGCCAGCAGTTCCACCCAGGGCGAAAAACTGTTTTTT
cdr3_aa: CASSSTQGEKLFF

d_call: TRBD1
v_call: TRBV5-1
j_call: TRBJ2-7
clone_size: .
cdr3_nt: TGCGCCAGCAGCCCGGGACAGGGGAGCCAGTACGAGCAGTACTTC
cdr3_aa: CASSPGQGSQYEQYF

d_call: TRBD2
v_call: TRBV7-2
j_call: TRBJ2-3
clone_size: .
cdr3_nt: TGTGCCAGCAGCCCTTACCCACTAGCGGGACACCCCACAGATACGCAGTATTTT
cdr3_aa: CASSPYPLAGHPTDTQYF

d_call: .
v_call: TRBV28
j_call: TRBJ2-1
clone_size: .
cdr3_nt: TGTGCCAGCAGTTTCGGGGTACGTGGTTTGAATGAGCAGTTCTTC
cdr3_aa: CASSFGVRGLNEQFF

d_call: .
v_call: TRBV6-5
j_call: TRBJ2-7
clone_size: .
cdr3_nt: TGTGCCAGCAGTCCTTCGGGCTCCTACGAGCAGTACTTC
cdr3_aa: CASSPSGSYEQYF

d_call: .
v_call: TRBV14
j_call: TRBJ2-7
clone_size: .
cdr3_nt: TGTGCCAGCAGCCTCGGGTTGAGTATCTACGAGCAGTACTTC
cdr3_aa: CASSLGLSIYEQYF

d_call: .
v_call: TRBV7-2
j_call: TRBJ2-1
clone_size: .
cdr3_nt: TGTGCCAGCAGCCCCGGCCCCAGGTACAATGAGCAGTTCTTC
cdr3_aa: CASSPGPRYNEQFF

d_call: TRBD2
v_call: TRBV15
j_call: TRBJ2-1
clone_size: .
cdr3_nt: TGTGCCACCAGCGGGCCCTGGGCGGGAGAGGGTAATGAGCAGTTCTTC
cdr3_aa: CATSGPWAGEGNEQFF

d_call: TRBD2
v_call: TRBV10-3
j_call: TRBJ2-1
clone_size: .
cdr3_nt: TGTGCCATCAGTGAAGGGACTAGCTTTGAGCAGTTCTTC
cdr3_aa: CAISEGTSFEQFF

d_call: TRBD2
v_call: TRBV29-1
j_call: TRBJ2-1
clone_size: .
cdr3_nt: TGCAGCGGTCGGGAGGCGCCATACAATGAGCAGTTCTTC
cdr3_aa: CSGREAPYNEQFF

d_call: TRBD2
v_call: TRBV7-6
j_call: TRBJ2-7
clone_size: .
cdr3_nt: TGTGCCAGCAGCCTGCGACTAGCGGGAGGCTCCTACGAGCAGTACTTC
cdr3_aa: CASSLRLAGGSYEQYF

d_call: .
v_call: TRBV27
j_call: TRBJ2-1
clone_size: once
cdr3_nt: TGTGCCAGCAGTTTATTGGGACTCCCTGAGCAGTTCTTC
cdr3_aa: CASSLLGLPEQFF

d_call: .
v_call: TRBV30
j_call: TRBJ1-2
clone_size: .
cdr3_nt: TGTGCCTGGAGTACCGGACAGTATGGCTACACCTTC
cdr3_aa: CAWSTGQYGYTF

d_call: TRBD1
v_call: TRBV7-9
j_call: TRBJ1-1
clone_size: .
cdr3_nt: TGTGCCAGCAGCTTCCTACAGGGGGGGAACACTGAAGCTTTCTTT
cdr3_aa: CASSFLQGGNTEAFF

d_call: .
v_call: TRBV6-5
j_call: TRBJ2-7
clone_size: .
cdr3_nt: TGTGCCAGCAGACCGACAGGCGATACCTACGAGCAGTACTTC
cdr3_aa: CASRPTGDTYEQYF

d_call: TRBD1
v_call: TRBV5-1
j_call: TRBJ2-7
clone_size: .
cdr3_nt: TGCGCCAGCAGCTTGGCACAGGGGGGCTACGAGCAGTACTTC
cdr3_aa: CASSLAQGGYEQYF

d_call: .
v_call: TRBV29-1
j_call: TRBJ2-5
clone_size: .
cdr3_nt: TGCAGCCAAGGTCTGCTCGGGAGTCCAGAGACCCAGTACTTC
cdr3_aa: CSQGLLGSPETQYF

d_call: .
v_call: TRBV19
j_call: TRBJ1-2
clone_size: few
cdr3_nt: TGTGCCAGTACCGAAAGGACAGCGGGGAACTATGGCTACACCTTC
cdr3_aa: CASTERTAGNYGYTF

d_call: .
v_call: TRBV18
j_call: TRBJ2-3
clone_size: .
cdr3_nt: TGTGCCAGCTCACCACGGGCGGGTAGCACAGATACGCAGTATTTT
cdr3_aa: CASSPRAGSTDTQYF